This TCR beta chain was sequenced for a study of neurological immune-mediated disorders. The overall study: The disease course was relapsing-remitting in around 31 and secondary progressive in about 8.5% of the roughly 34 multiple sclerosis patients. Whole-study results and caveats: The multiple sclerosis repertoire cluster lacked an association with any feature, whether clinical or MRI. Phylogenetic analysis grouped 18 of 34 multiple sclerosis patients' repertoires together, suggesting a possible repertoire signature.

At least ten counts were recorded for this clonotype. The antigen is undetermined. CDR1 SQVTM and CDR2 ANQGSEA come from the germline V gene. The CDR3 extends over 17 amino acids. The ends were cut back, 6 bases at V and 0 bases at J, with 22 bases in the middle. cDNA synthesis was performed by 5'RACE with 10-nucleotide random UMIs. TCRdb itself ran the 5' RACE reads through MiXCR, one entry per CDR3 protein. This table has 95,000 to 150,000 distinct CDR3 sequences, more than 2.5% appearing once. The gene calls are TRBV29-1 and TRBJ2-3; tentative D call: TRBD1 (5 bases). Material: PBMCs. This receptor was obtained from a woman aged 25 to 45 with multiple sclerosis. Here the CDR3 DNA reads TGCAGCGTCGATACTGACAGCCCATCCACCAGCACAGATACGCAGTATTTT. Amino acid sequence: CSVDTDSPSTSTDTQYF.